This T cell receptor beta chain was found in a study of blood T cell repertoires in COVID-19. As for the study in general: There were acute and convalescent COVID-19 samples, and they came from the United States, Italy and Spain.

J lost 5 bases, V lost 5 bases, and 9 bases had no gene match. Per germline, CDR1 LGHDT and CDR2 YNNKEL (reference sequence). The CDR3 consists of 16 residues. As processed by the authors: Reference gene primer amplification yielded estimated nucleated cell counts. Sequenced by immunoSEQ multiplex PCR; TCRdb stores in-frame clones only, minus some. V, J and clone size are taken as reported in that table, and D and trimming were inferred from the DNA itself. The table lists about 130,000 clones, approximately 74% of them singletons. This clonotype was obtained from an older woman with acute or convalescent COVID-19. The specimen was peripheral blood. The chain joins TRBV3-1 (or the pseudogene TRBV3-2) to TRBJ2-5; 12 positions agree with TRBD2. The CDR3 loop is CASSDRLAGEGETQYF. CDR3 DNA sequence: TGTGCCAGCAGCGACCGACTAGCGGGAGAGGGGGAGACCCAGTACTTC.